The 23 T cell receptor beta chains reported below all come from one sample, sequenced in a study of OX40 agonist ivuxolimab in advanced cancers. The repertoire was sequenced with immunoSEQ multiplex PCR; TCRdb's copy has only in-frame clones and lacks some. The data contain about 59,000 clones, about 89% of them seen just once; the ten biggest clones take up around 5.2%. The input for sequencing was CD4+ or CD8+ T cells sorted from blood, taken in a trial of the OX40 agonist ivuxolimab. The receptors were sampled from an adult with an advanced solid tumor such as melanoma, head and neck, liver or kidney cancer.

The chain couples TRBV18 to TRBJ2-6; possibly TRBD1 for D (6 bases). CDR1 and CDR2 (germline): KGHSH, LQKENI. This CDR3 is 15 amino acids long. Trimming pared 5 bases from V and 4 bases from J, leaving 12 bases between. The DNA of the CDR3 is TGTGCCAGCTCATCCACAGGGACCGGGGCCAACGTCCTGACTTTC. Amino acid sequence: CASSSTGTGANVLTF. Supplemented by reference TRBV18 and TRBJ2-6, the full variable domain reads NAGVMQNPRHLVRRRGQEARLRCSPMKGHSHVYWYRQLPEEGLKFMVYLQKENIIDESGMPKERFSAEFPKEGPSILRIQQVVRGDSAAYFCASSSTGTGANVLTFGAGSRLTVL.

The genes are TRBV19 and TRBJ2-1; 10 bases are a match to TRBD2. Germline V gene data show CDR1 as LNHDA and CDR2 as SQIVND (reference sequence). This CDR3 contains 17 residues. V shed 1 base, J shed 7 bases, and the junction held 10 bases outside the gene matches. DNA for the CDR3: TGTGCCAGTAGTATAGGTCCCCTAGCGGGAGTAAGGAATGAGCAGTTCTTC. Translated, it gives CASSIGPLAGVRNEQFF.

The chain carries TRBV11-2 and TRBJ2-1; the D call may be TRBD1 or TRBD2 (5 bases each). The germline gives CDR1 SGHAT, CDR2 FQNNGV. The V gene lost 2 bases and the J gene lost 3 bases, with 14 bases spanning the gap. The CDR3 sequence is 16 residues long. As DNA, the CDR3 is TGTGCCAGCAGCTTACCGGGACGCCGAATCTACAATGAGCAGTTCTTC. Translating gives CASSLPGRRIYNEQFF. Full variable domain (rest looked up from reference TRBV11-2 and TRBJ2-1): EAGVAQSPRYKIIEKRQSVAFWCNPISGHATLYWYQQILGQGPKLLIQFQNNGVVDDSQLPKDRFSAERLKGVDSTLKIQPAKLEDSAVYLCASSLPGRRIYNEQFFGPGTRLTVL.

The V gene is TRBV6-5, the J gene TRBJ1-1; D possibly corresponds to TRBD1 (6 bases). Germline V gene lookup returns CDR1 MNHEY and CDR2 SVGAGI. The V and J ends lost 5 bases and 1 base respectively, with 14 bases between them. The CDR3 covers 15 residues. CDR3 sequence: CASSARTVGNTEAFF. The CDR3 DNA is TGTGCCAGCAGTGCCCGGACAGTGGGGAACACTGAAGCTTTCTTT.

This clone has just a few counts. The V and J genes are TRBV7-3 and TRBJ2-1, with TRBD2 matching over 15 bases. The CDR3 loop spans 16 amino acids. Germline CDR1 and CDR2: SGHTA and FQGTGA. V shed 4 bases, J shed 9 bases, and the junction held 7 bases outside the gene matches. The CDR3 sequence: CASSSAPGLAGGEQFF. CDR3 DNA: TGTGCCAGCAGCTCAGCCCCGGGACTAGCGGGAGGTGAGCAGTTCTTC.

This chain uses TRBV18 with TRBJ1-1; no reliable D call. Germline V gives CDR1 KGHSH, CDR2 LQKENI. This CDR3 region has 13 residues. V was trimmed by 1 base and J by 6 bases, leaving 9 bases between them. The CDR3 loop is CASSPQGFSEAFF. The CDR3 coding sequence is TGTGCCAGCTCACCACAAGGTTTTTCTGAAGCTTTCTTT.

The chain links TRBV9 to TRBJ2-1; D is possibly TRBD1 (6 bases). Trimming stripped 3 bases from V and 4 bases from J, with 14 bases between. The germline V gene encodes CDR1 SGDLS and CDR2 YYNGEE. The CDR3 consists of 15 residues. The CDR3 sequence is CASSDGQTLYNEQFF. CDR3 DNA: TGTGCCAGCAGCGATGGACAGACCCTTTACAATGAGCAGTTCTTC.

J is TRBJ1-1 and V is TRBV5-5; 10 bases map to TRBD1. CDR3 length: 15 residues. J was trimmed by 2 bases and V by 2 bases; bases with no gene match: 3. Germline V gene data show CDR1 as SGHKS and CDR2 as YYEKEE (reference sequence). The CDR3 DNA reads TGTGCCAGCAGCTTCCGGACAGGGGGAAACACTGAAGCTTTCTTT. Amino acid sequence: CASSFRTGGNTEAFF. The whole variable domain, filled in from reference TRBV5-5 and TRBJ1-1, reads DAGVTQSPTHLIKTRGQQVTLRCSPISGHKSVSWYQQVLGQGPQFIFQYYEKEERGRGNFPDRFSARQFPNYSSELNVNALLLGDSALYLCASSFRTGGNTEAFFGQGTRLTVV.

The chain links TRBV30 to TRBJ1-4; tentatively, D is TRBD1 (6 bases). The CDR3 runs 15 residues. Germline-derived CDR1 and CDR2 are GTSNPN and SVGIG (reference sequence). V lost 2 bases and J lost 7, with 17 bases in between. The CDR3 DNA reads TGTGCCTGGAGTAGGGGGACACAGGCGGGTGAAAAACTGTTTTTT. Amino acids: CAWSRGTQAGEKLFF.

J is TRBJ1-2 and V is TRBV5-1, with TRBD1 matching 7 bases. The CDR3 consists of 15 residues. The ends lost 0 bases at V and 3 bases at J; junction bases unmatched: 5. Germline lookup yields CDR1 SGHRS and CDR2 YFSETQ. CDR3 DNA sequence: TGCGCCAGCAGCTTGGGACAGGGAAGTTACTATGGCTACACCTTC. This codes for CASSLGQGSYYGYTF.

The rearrangement uses TRBV19 and TRBJ1-1; D possibly corresponds to TRBD1 (5 bases). Germline CDR1 LNHDA, CDR2 SQIVND (reference sequence). The CDR3 has 15 residues. Deletions cut 3 bases from V and 3 bases from J, with 14 bases between. CDR3 amino acids: CASSMLGAGDTEAFF. The CDR3 nucleotides read TGTGCCAGTAGTATGCTAGGGGCCGGGGACACTGAAGCTTTCTTT.

J is TRBJ1-2 and V is TRBV7-2; 7 positions match TRBD1. The CDR3 runs to 13 residues. CDR1 and CDR2 (germline): SGHTA, FQGNSA. The ends lost 2 bases at V and 8 bases at J; junction bases unmatched: 5. In DNA, the CDR3 is TGTGCCAGCAGCTTAACGGACAGGCCAGGCTACACCTTC. Its protein is CASSLTDRPGYTF.

The chain combines TRBV6-5 with TRBJ2-3; 12 bases match TRBD2. Germline CDR1 MNHEY, CDR2 SVGAGI. J gave up 1 base and V 2 bases, and 1 base lay outside the gene matches. The length of the CDR3 is 16 residues. CDR3 residues: CASSYRLAGGTDTQYF. In DNA, the CDR3 is TGTGCCAGCAGTTACCGACTAGCGGGGGGCACAGATACGCAGTATTTT.

The V and J genes are TRBV19 and TRBJ1-3; D not certain. The CDR3 extends over 16 amino acids. Per germline, CDR1 LNHDA and CDR2 SQIVND (reference sequence). Trimming stripped 8 bases from V and 0 bases from J, with 17 bases between. CDR3 nucleotide sequence: TGTGCCAGTTCTTCTGTTCCGAGGAGCTCTGGAAACACCATATATTTT. It is translated as CASSSVPRSSGNTIYF.

The chain recombines TRBV5-1 with TRBJ2-7; 11 bases are a match to TRBD2. CDR3 length: 20 residues. Germline CDR1 SGHRS, CDR2 YFSETQ. Trimming removed 1 base from V and 4 bases from J; junction bases left unmatched: 19. The CDR3 sequence: CASSLWISLAGAHITYEQYF. In DNA, the CDR3 is TGCGCCAGCAGCTTGTGGATATCACTAGCGGGAGCCCACATAACTTACGAGCAGTACTTC.

The chain combines TRBV18 with TRBJ2-5; D remains unclear. Germline assignment: CDR1 KGHSH and CDR2 LQKENI. The CDR3 consists of 13 residues. Trimming stripped 5 bases from V and 2 bases from J, with 9 bases between. CDR3 in DNA: TGTGCCAGCTCAATAACTCTACAAGAGACCCAGTACTTC. It is translated as CASSITLQETQYF.

V is TRBV11-2 and J is TRBJ1-1, with D possibly being TRBD1 (6 bases). Germline values: CDR1 SGHAT, CDR2 FQNNGV. This CDR3 region has 14 residues. V shed 3 bases and J shed 3 bases, with 11 bases lying between them. The CDR3 region is CASSFSQGDTEAFF. The DNA for the CDR3 is TGTGCCAGCAGCTTCTCACAGGGAGACACTGAAGCTTTCTTT.

This clone showed up just a few times. The chain's CDR3 is CAWSGWGGDPNYGYTF. In DNA, the CDR3 is TGTGCCTGGAGTGGTTGGGGGGGTGATCCAAACTATGGCTACACCTTC. This chain joins TRBV30 and TRBJ1-2; D might be TRBD1 (5 bases). Per germline, CDR1 GTSNPN and CDR2 SVGIG (reference sequence). Trimming stripped 1 base from V and 2 bases from J, with 17 bases between. The CDR3 has 16 amino acids.

CDR3 nucleotide sequence: TGTGCCAGCAGTTTTGAGGGCTGGGTTGGCTACACCTTC. Encoded protein: CASSFEGWVGYTF. This chain joins TRBV27 and TRBJ1-2, with D uncertain. The CDR3 spans 13 residues. Germline CDR1 reads MNHEY; CDR2 reads SMNVEV (reference sequence). V shed 3 bases and J shed 7 bases, with 12 bases lying between them.

This clone came up a few times. The rearrangement joins TRBV18 to TRBJ2-1; no firm D call. The ends were cut back, 0 bases at V and 9 bases at J, with 12 bases in the middle. CDR3 size: 14 residues. Germline values: CDR1 KGHSH, CDR2 LQKENI. The CDR3 here is CASSPPELRREQFF. For the CDR3, the DNA is TGTGCCAGCTCACCACCGGAATTAAGGCGTGAGCAGTTCTTC.

V is TRBV11-3 and J is TRBJ2-3; D unclear. CDR3 size: 15 residues. The ends were cut back, 1 base at V and 2 bases at J, with 10 bases in the middle. The germline CDR1 and CDR2 sequences are SGHNT and YENEEA. CDR3 sequence (DNA): TGTGCCAGCAGCTTAGGTCAGGCCAACACAGATACGCAGTATTTT. Protein sequence: CASSLGQANTDTQYF.

The chain recombines TRBV6-1 with TRBJ1-2; no reliable D call. Trimming left V 0 bases short and J 5 bases short, with 13 bases between. The CDR3 runs 15 residues. Germline V gives CDR1 MNHNS, CDR2 SASEGT. The chain's CDR3 is CASSEAGFYSYGYTF. The CDR3 bases are TGTGCCAGCAGTGAAGCGGGATTTTATTCGTATGGCTACACCTTC.

The chain couples TRBV6-5 to TRBJ2-7; 10 nucleotides line up with TRBD2. Germline lookup yields CDR1 MNHEY and CDR2 SVGAGI. Germline trimming cut 5 bases from V and 7 bases from J; bases unmatched to any gene: 8. There are 14 residues in the CDR3. Here the CDR3 DNA reads TGTGCCAGCAGTCGCAGCGGGGGGGGTGGAGAGCAGTACTTC. It codes for CASSRSGGGGEQYF.